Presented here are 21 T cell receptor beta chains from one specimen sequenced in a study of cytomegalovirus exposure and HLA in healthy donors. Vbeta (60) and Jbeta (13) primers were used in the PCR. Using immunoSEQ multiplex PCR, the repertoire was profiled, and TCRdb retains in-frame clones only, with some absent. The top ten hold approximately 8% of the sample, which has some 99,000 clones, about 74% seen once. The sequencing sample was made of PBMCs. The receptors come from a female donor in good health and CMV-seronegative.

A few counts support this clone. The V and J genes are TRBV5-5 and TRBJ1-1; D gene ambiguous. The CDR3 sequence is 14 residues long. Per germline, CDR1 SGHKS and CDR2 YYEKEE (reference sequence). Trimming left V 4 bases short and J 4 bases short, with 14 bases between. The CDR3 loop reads CASSQRWSSTEAFF. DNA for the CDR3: TGTGCCAGCAGCCAGAGGTGGTCGAGCACTGAAGCTTTCTTT.

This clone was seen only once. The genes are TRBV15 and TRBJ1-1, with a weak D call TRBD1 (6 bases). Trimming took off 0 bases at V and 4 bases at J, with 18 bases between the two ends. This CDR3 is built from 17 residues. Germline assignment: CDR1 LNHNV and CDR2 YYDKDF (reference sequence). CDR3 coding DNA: TGTGCCACCAGCAGAGATAAGCAGGGGAACTATTTCACTGAAGCTTTCTTT. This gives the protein CATSRDKQGNYFTEAFF.

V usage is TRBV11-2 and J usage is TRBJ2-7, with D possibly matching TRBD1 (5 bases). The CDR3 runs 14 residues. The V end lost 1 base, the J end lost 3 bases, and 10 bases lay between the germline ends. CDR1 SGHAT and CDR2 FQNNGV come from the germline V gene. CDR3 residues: CASSLGQQVYEQYF. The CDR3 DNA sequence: TGTGCCAGCAGCTTAGGCCAACAGGTCTACGAGCAGTACTTC.

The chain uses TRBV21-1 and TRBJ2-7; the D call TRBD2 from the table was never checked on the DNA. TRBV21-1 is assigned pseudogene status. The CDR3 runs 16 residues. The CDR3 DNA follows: TGTGCCAGCAGCAAAGCAGGCGGCCCGCCCCCCTACGAGCAGTACTTC. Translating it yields CASSKAGGPPPYEQYF.

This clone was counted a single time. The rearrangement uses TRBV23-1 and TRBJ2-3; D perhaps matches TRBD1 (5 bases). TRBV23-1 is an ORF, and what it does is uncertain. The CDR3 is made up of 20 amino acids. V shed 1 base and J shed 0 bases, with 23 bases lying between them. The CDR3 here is CASSQLLGSSQGKSTDTQYF. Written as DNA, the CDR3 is TGCGCCAGCAGTCAATTACTGGGATCGAGTCAGGGAAAGAGCACAGATACGCAGTATTTT.

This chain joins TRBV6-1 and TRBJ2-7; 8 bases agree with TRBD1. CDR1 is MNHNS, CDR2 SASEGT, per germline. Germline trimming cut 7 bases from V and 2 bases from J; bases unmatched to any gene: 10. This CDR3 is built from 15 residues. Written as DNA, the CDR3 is TGTGCCAGCACTAGAGCCGGGACAGGCCCCTACGAGCAGTACTTC. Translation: CASTRAGTGPYEQYF.

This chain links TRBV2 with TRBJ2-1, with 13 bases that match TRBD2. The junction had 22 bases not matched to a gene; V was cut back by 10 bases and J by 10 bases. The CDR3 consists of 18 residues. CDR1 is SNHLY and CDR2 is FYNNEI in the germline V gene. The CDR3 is CATNRDRVGLAGVYEQFF. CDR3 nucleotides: TGTGCCACCAACCGGGACAGGGTAGGACTAGCGGGAGTTTACGAGCAGTTCTTC.

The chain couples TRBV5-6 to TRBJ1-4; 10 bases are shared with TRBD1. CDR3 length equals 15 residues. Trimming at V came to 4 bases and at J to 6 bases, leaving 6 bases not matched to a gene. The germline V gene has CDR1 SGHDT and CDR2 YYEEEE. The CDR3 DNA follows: TGTGCCAGCAGCGGGGGGACAGGGGCAGATGAAAAACTGTTTTTT. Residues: CASSGGTGADEKLFF.

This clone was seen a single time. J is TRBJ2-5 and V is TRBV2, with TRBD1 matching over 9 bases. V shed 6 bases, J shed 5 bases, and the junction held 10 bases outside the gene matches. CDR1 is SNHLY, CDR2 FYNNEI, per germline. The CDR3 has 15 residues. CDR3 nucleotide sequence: TGTGCCAGCAGCTGGGACAGGGAAGGTTCGGAGACCCAGTACTTC. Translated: CASSWDREGSETQYF.

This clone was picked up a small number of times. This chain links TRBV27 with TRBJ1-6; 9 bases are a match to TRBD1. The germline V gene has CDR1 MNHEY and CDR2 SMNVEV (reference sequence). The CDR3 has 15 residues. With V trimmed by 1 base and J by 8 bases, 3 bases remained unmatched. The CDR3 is CASSLYRGRDSPLHF. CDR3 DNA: TGTGCCAGCAGTTTATACAGGGGGCGGGATTCACCCCTCCACTTT.

CDR3 coding DNA: TGTGCCAGCAGTTATGATCGACAAAATAATCAGCCCCAGCATTTT. Translating it yields CASSYDRQNNQPQHF. The chain links TRBV6-5 to TRBJ1-5; D is unclear. Germline V lookup: CDR1 MNHEY, CDR2 SVGAGI. This CDR3 has 15 amino acids. V was clipped by 3 bases and J by 4 bases, with 13 bases between them.

Here the CDR3 reads CASVAGQGYYNEQFF. In nucleotides, the CDR3 is TGCGCCAGTGTAGCGGGTCAGGGGTACTACAATGAGCAGTTCTTC. The chain employs TRBV5-1 and TRBJ2-1, with a tentative D call TRBD2 (7 bases). The CDR3 spans 15 residues. Germline V gene data show CDR1 as SGHRS and CDR2 as YFSETQ. The V and J ends lost 8 bases and 3 bases respectively, with 18 bases between them.

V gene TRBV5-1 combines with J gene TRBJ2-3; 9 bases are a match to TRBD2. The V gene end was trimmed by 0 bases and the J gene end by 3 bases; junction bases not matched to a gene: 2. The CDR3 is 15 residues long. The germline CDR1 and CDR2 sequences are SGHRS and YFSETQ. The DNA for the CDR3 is TGCGCCAGCAGCTTGGGACTAGCGGAAACAGATACGCAGTATTTT. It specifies CASSLGLAETDTQYF.

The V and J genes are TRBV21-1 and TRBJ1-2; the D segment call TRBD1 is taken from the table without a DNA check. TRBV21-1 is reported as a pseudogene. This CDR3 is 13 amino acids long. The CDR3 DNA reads TGTGCCAGCAGCAAAGGACAGGGTATCGGCTACACCTTC. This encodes CASSKGQGIGYTF.

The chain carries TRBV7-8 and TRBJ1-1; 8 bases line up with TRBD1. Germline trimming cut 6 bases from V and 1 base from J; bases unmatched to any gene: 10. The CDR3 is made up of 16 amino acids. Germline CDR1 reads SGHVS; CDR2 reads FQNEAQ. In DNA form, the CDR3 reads TGTGCCAGCAGGCCCGAAGGACAGGGTCGGAACACTGAAGCTTTCTTT. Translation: CASRPEGQGRNTEAFF.

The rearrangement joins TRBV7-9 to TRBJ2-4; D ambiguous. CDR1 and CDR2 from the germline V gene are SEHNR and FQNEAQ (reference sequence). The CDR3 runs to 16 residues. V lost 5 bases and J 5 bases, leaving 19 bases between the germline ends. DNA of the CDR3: TGTGCCAGCAGCCCCGGGTCGAGAGTATTCCAAAACATTCAGTACTTC. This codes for CASSPGSRVFQNIQYF.

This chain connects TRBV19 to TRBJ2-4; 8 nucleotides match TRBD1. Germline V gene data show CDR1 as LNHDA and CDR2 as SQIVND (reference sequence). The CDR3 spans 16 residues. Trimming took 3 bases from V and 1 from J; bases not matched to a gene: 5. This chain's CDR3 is CASSMTGVDAKNIQYF. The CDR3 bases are TGTGCCAGTAGTATGACAGGGGTTGACGCCAAAAACATTCAGTACTTC.

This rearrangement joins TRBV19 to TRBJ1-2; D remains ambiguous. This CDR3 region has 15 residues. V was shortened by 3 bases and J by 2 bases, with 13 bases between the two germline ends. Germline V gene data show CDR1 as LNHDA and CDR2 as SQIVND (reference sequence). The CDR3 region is CASSILLGENYGYTF. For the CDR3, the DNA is TGTGCCAGTAGTATCCTCTTAGGAGAAAACTATGGCTACACCTTC. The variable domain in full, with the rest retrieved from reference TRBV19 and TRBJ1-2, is DGGITQSPKYLFRKEGQNVTLSCEQNLNHDAMYWYRQDPGQGLRLIYYSQIVNDFQKGDIAEGYSVSREKKESFPLTVTSAQKNPTAFYLCASSILLGENYGYTFGSGTRLTVV.

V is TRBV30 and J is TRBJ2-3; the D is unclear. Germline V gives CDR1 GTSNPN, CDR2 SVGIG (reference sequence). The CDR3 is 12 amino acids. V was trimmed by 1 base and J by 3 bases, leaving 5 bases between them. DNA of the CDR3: TGTGCCTGGAGTGCTTCGACAGATACGCAGTATTTT. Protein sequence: CAWSASTDTQYF.

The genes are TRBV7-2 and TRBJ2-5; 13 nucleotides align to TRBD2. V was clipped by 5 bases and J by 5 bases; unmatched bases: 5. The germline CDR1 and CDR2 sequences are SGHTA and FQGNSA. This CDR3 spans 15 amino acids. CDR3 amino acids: CASSELAGGGETQYF. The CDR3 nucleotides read TGTGCCAGCAGCGAACTAGCGGGAGGGGGGGAGACCCAGTACTTC.

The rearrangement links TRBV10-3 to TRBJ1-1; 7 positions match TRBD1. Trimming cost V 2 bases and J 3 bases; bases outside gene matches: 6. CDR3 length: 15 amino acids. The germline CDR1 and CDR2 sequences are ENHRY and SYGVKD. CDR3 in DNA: TGTGCCATCAGTGAGCCGACAGGGCTGGACACTGAAGCTTTCTTT. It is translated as CAISEPTGLDTEAFF.